This T cell receptor (beta chain) appears in the sequencing data of a study of robustness of blood B and T cell sequencing (dated by TCRdb to 2016 to 2019). In terms of the full investigation: The study was designed to determine how much peripheral blood is required to reliably characterize an individual's TCRbeta and IgG repertoires. As technical replicates, two replicate TCRbeta cDNA libraries were prepared from one shared RNA pool derived from a single 10 ml draw. In each of the roughly ten independently drawn blood samples, both the TCRbeta and the IgG repertoires were quantified.

Preparation of the library involved PCR. Sequencing relied on an Illumina MiSeq. cDNA was made using SMARTScribe reverse transcriptase and a 5' template-switch oligo that added a universal priming site. Each cDNA molecule was tagged by a 12-nucleotide random unique molecular identifier (UMI) carried on the template-switch oligo. During reverse transcription, TCRbeta transcripts were targeted using chain-specific reverse primers. Uracil DNA glycosylase treatment was used to remove residual template-switch adapters, and a Qiagen MinElute kit was used to purify the cDNA. For the first PCR, 20 to 25 cycles were run with KAPA HiFi HotStart ReadyMix and step-out primers, split across four 50 ul reactions. Before any further amplification, the products of the first-round PCR were gel-purified. Illumina Nextera adapters were attached in a second PCR of around 8 cycles, and the libraries were then purified and pooled. The UMI barcode for each TCRbeta molecule was captured by a 50-nucleotide 5' read. For the original study's pipeline: The MIGEC toolkit was used to group reads by UMI into consensus reads. Final reads were produced by merging forward and reverse consensus reads with PEAR. Identical UMI-sequence pairs shared across libraries were treated as cross-sample contamination and removed by a custom decontamination script. V(D)J assignment and CDR3 extraction were performed with MIGMAP, a wrapper around IgBLAST. A TCR clonotype was defined by an identical V gene, J gene and CDR3 amino acid sequence; no sequencing was done for CDR1 and CDR2. TCRdb cleaned the public reads at Q25 with fastp, built clones with MiXCR and kept in-frame beta chains. Identical CDR3 protein sequences are pooled into one entry, listed with their most common genes and DNA. In this record, the V and J calls reflect TCRdb's handling and not the investigators' own analysis. For this sample there are 3,500 to 4,500 distinct CDR3 sequences; around 51% appear just once. The ten largest make up approximately 24% of the sample.

In regard to this clonotype: No antigen is known for it. Base qualities are missing; no much larger clone stands one base away.

V drops 4 bases and J drops 1 base, leaving 11 bases in between. The germline V gene specifies SGHDT as CDR1 and YYEEEE as CDR2. The CDR3 goes from the cysteine to the phenylalanine over 14 residues. Only the CDR3 DNA is retained, 42 bases long and in frame from the first base. Points the paper makes about the study in general: The 1,000 most abundant TCRbeta clonotypes from the pooled draws were detected in every single 10 ml sample. When 3 or 4 tubes (roughly 26-45 ml blood) were combined, saturation was approached in coverage of the top 10,000 TCRbeta clonotypes. The TCRbeta rarefaction curves did not fully level off, which suggests either under-sequencing or many low-abundance clonotypes. Pooling tubes did not increase the overlap of rare TCRbeta clonotypes, which implies that much larger blood volumes would be needed to capture rare TCRbeta clonotypes. Of the top 10,000 TCRbeta clonotypes in one technical replicate library, nearly 95% were also found in the other technical replicate library. Evidence of cross-contamination, likely caused by batch processing, was seen in one pair of TCRbeta libraries, and the UMI-sequence pairs shared between the two libraries were removed. Immediate fractionation was required for EDTA tubes, so the use of EDTA tubes in multi-site collections was limited.

TCRbeta repertoires were quantified from mRNA rather than genomic DNA, which captures expressed receptors. Buffy coat leukocytes were collected into Trizol, and RNA was extracted with the Direct-zol RNA MiniPrep Plus kit without cell sorting. EDTA blood tubes were centrifuged immediately at 4°C to separate plasma, buffy coat and red blood cells. The material sequenced was peripheral blood. The sequence was obtained from a human donor in good health. The rearranged segments are TRBV5-6 and TRBJ2-5; the D gene is unclear. The CDR3 loop reads CASSPLRVQETQYF. Read as DNA, the sequence is TGTGCCAGCAGCCCTCTACGAGTCCAAGAGACCCAGTACTTC.